One and the same sample provided the 22 T cell receptor beta chains below, sequenced in a study of blood T cell repertoires in COVID-19. The protocol was immunoSEQ multiplex PCR, while the TCRdb copy is restricted to in-frame clones and leaves out a portion. The profile shows tens of thousands of clones, 65% to 80% of them singletons. The sequenced sample consisted of peripheral blood. Every receptor here comes from a human donor in a cohort sampled during active COVID-19.

The chain recombines TRBV28 with TRBJ1-2, with a tentative D call TRBD1 (5 bases). Deletions cut 6 bases from V and 6 bases from J, with 17 bases between. There are 14 residues in the CDR3. Germline CDR1 reads MDHEN; CDR2 reads SYDVKM. The CDR3 DNA is TGTGCCAGCAGCTCAGGAAGGGGATGGAATGGCTACACCTTC. Encoded protein: CASSSGRGWNGYTF.

The V and J genes are TRBV28 and TRBJ2-3; no clear D. Trimming took 3 bases from V and 3 from J, leaving 13 bases between them. The CDR3 is 15 residues long. The germline CDR1 and CDR2 sequences are MDHEN and SYDVKM. CDR3: CASSFELGGTDTQYF. The CDR3 DNA sequence: TGTGCCAGCAGTTTCGAGCTAGGTGGTACAGATACGCAGTATTTT.

The J gene is TRBJ1-1, the V gene TRBV19; a weak D match, TRBD1 (5 bases). CDR1 is LNHDA and CDR2 is SQIVND in the germline V gene (reference sequence). The CDR3 totals 16 residues. V lost 8 bases to trimming and J lost 11 bases, with 30 bases between them. The CDR3 DNA is TGTGCCAGTGATTCTGTGGGAGGGGCGCATACCGTGGGGGCTTTCTTT. Translated, it gives CASDSVGGAHTVGAFF.

The chain joins TRBV19 to TRBJ2-7; 14 nucleotides line up with TRBD2. V lost 5 bases and J lost 6; bases outside the gene matches: 9. This CDR3 is 16 amino acids long. CDR1 LNHDA and CDR2 SQIVND come from the germline V gene (reference sequence). CDR3 in amino acids: CASSPRGLAGESEQYF. The CDR3 coding sequence is TGTGCCAGTAGTCCCCGGGGACTAGCGGGAGAGTCCGAGCAGTACTTC.

The chain links TRBV27 to TRBJ2-1; D is uncertain. The CDR3 totals 14 residues. Trimming stripped 5 bases from V and 12 bases from J, with 20 bases between. CDR1 MNHEY and CDR2 SMNVEV come from the germline V gene (reference sequence). DNA for the CDR3: TGTGCCAGCAGTCCCCGCCCCGGGTTATTAGGGCAGTTCTTC. Translated: CASSPRPGLLGQFF.

The J gene is TRBJ1-1, the V gene TRBV18; D call uncertain. The CDR3 is 13 residues long. Trimming cost V 2 bases and J 3 bases, with 7 bases left between them. The germline V gene encodes CDR1 KGHSH and CDR2 LQKENI. The CDR3 loop reads CASSPYTDTEAFF. CDR3 bases: TGTGCCAGCTCACCATATACGGACACTGAAGCTTTCTTT.

This clone was seen a few times. This chain joins TRBV9 and TRBJ1-1; TRBD1 agrees at 7 bases. The CDR3 sequence is 15 residues long. Trimming cost V 2 bases and J 1 base; bases outside gene matches: 5. Germline V gene lookup returns CDR1 SGDLS and CDR2 YYNGEE. CDR3 nucleotides: TGTGCCAGCAGCGTCGCGGGACAGACGAACACTGAAGCTTTCTTT. It yields the protein CASSVAGQTNTEAFF.

The chain employs TRBV7-2 and TRBJ2-2, with 8 bases aligning to TRBD2. The CDR3 consists of 15 residues. Unmatched junction bases numbered 5, after V lost 1 base and J lost 7 bases. CDR1 is SGHTA and CDR2 is FQGNSA in the germline V gene. The CDR3 DNA follows: TGTGCCAGCAGCTTAGATTCGGCGGGAGGCGGGGAGCTGTTTTTT. Amino acids: CASSLDSAGGGELFF.

The rearrangement joins TRBV7-2 to TRBJ1-2; a possible D gene is TRBD1 (6 bases). Trimming took off 3 bases at V and 7 bases at J, with 9 bases between the two ends. CDR3 length: 12 amino acids. Germline loops: CDR1 SGHTA, CDR2 FQGNSA. CDR3 loop: CASSFRDTGYTF. The CDR3 DNA is TGTGCCAGCAGCTTCCGGGACACTGGCTACACCTTC.

The CDR3 bases are TGTGCCAGCAGCTTAGTCCAGGGTATGGGCACCGGGGAGCTGTTTTTT. It codes for CASSLVQGMGTGELFF. V usage is TRBV7-2 and J usage is TRBJ2-2, with D maybe TRBD1 (5 bases). Looked up from germline, CDR1 is SGHTA and CDR2 is FQGNSA. V was shortened by 1 base and J by 4 bases, with 13 bases between the two germline ends. This CDR3 contains 16 residues. The full variable domain, completed using reference TRBV7-2 and TRBJ2-2, is GAGVSQSPSNKVTEKGKDVELRCDPISGHTALYWYRQSLGQGLEFLIYFQGNSAPDKSGLPSDRFSAERTGGSVSTLTIQRTQQEDSAVYLCASSLVQGMGTGELFFGEGSRLTVL.

The gene calls are TRBV3-1 (or the pseudogene TRBV3-2) and TRBJ2-7; 9 bases align to TRBD2. CDR1 is LGHDT, CDR2 YNNKEL, per germline (reference sequence). V gave up 4 bases and J gave up 3 bases; unmatched junction bases: 13. This CDR3 contains 17 residues. CDR3: CASSLGLAGSPFYEQYF. The DNA of the CDR3 is TGTGCCAGCAGCCTCGGGCTAGCGGGATCCCCCTTCTACGAGCAGTACTTC.

At least ten counts were recorded for this clone. The gene calls are TRBV7-9 and TRBJ1-1, with D perhaps TRBD1 (5 bases). The CDR3 consists of 14 residues. V lost 2 bases to trimming and J lost 1 base, with 8 bases between them. Germline CDR1 and CDR2: SEHNR and FQNEAQ (reference sequence). The CDR3 region is CASSLMGGNTEAFF. CDR3 in DNA: TGTGCCAGCAGCTTAATGGGGGGGAACACTGAAGCTTTCTTT. Full variable domain (missing parts from reference TRBV7-9 and TRBJ1-1): DTGVSQNPRHKITKRGQNVTFRCDPISEHNRLYWYRQTLGQGPEFLTYFQNEAQLEKSRLLSDRFSAERPKGSFSTLEIQRTEQGDSAMYLCASSLMGGNTEAFFGQGTRLTVV.

V gene TRBV5-5 combines with J gene TRBJ2-6; perhaps TRBD2 as D (5 bases). The V end lost 1 base, the J end lost 0 bases, and 14 bases lay between the germline ends. The germline V gene encodes CDR1 SGHKS and CDR2 YYEKEE (reference sequence). CDR3 size: 18 residues. The CDR3 protein is CASSLSGGTRSGANVLTF. The CDR3 DNA reads as TGTGCCAGCAGCTTGAGCGGCGGAACTCGCTCTGGGGCCAACGTCCTGACTTTC.

With regard to this clone: The junction departs from germline at one end; a sequencing error may be responsible. The chain has TRBV7-7 and TRBJ2-7, with a weak D call TRBD1 (6 bases). CDR1 SSHAT and CDR2 FNYEAQ come from the germline V gene (reference sequence). This CDR3 contains 13 residues. The CDR3 is CASSQTGVGEQYF. The CDR3 bases are TGTGCTAGCAGCCAGACAGGAGTCGGCGAGCAGTACTTC.

The CDR3 nucleotides are TGTGCCAGCAGAAGCCAGGGAAGGAATAATTCACCCCTCCACTTT. This gives the protein CASRSQGRNNSPLHF. The chain joins TRBV19 to TRBJ1-6, with D maybe TRBD1 (5 bases). CDR3 length equals 15 residues. V lost 9 bases and J lost 5, with 17 bases in between. Germline V gene sequence: CDR1 LNHDA, CDR2 SQIVND (reference sequence).

The chain uses TRBV24-1 and TRBJ1-5; the D is unclear. CDR3 length: 14 amino acids. With 1 base removed from V and 4 bases from J, the gap between germline ends came to 7 bases. Germline CDR1 is KGHDR and CDR2 is SFDVKD. The chain's CDR3 is CATSDFSGNQPQHF. The CDR3 nucleotides are TGTGCCACCAGTGATTTCTCGGGTAATCAGCCCCAGCATTTT.

The chain joins TRBV5-4 to TRBJ2-7; 9 positions agree with TRBD2. CDR1 and CDR2 (germline): SGHNT, YYREEE (reference sequence). CDR3 length: 15 amino acids. Germline trimming cut 4 bases from V and 5 bases from J; bases unmatched to any gene: 10. The CDR3 region has the DNA TGTGCCAGCAGCCTTAGCGGGAGCCGGATGGACGAGCAGTACTTC. It is translated as CASSLSGSRMDEQYF.

The CDR3: CSASRRQRELTDTQYF. CDR3 nucleotides: TGCAGTGCTAGTCGGCGCCAGCGGGAGTTAACAGATACGCAGTATTTT. The rearrangement uses TRBV20-1 and TRBJ2-3, with 8 positions matching TRBD2. This CDR3 spans 16 amino acids. Germline assignment: CDR1 DFQATT and CDR2 SNEGSKA (reference sequence). V gave up 3 bases and J gave up 3 bases; unmatched junction bases: 11.

The rearrangement uses TRBV7-6 and TRBJ2-1; the match to TRBD2 covers 11 bases. Germline assignment: CDR1 SGHVS and CDR2 FNYEAQ. This CDR3 comprises 16 residues. After removal of 4 bases from V and 9 bases from J, the junction contained 11 bases not matched to a gene. CDR3 in amino acids: CASSSSVAGGPIEQFF. The CDR3 bases are TGTGCCAGCAGCTCCTCCGTAGCGGGAGGGCCGATTGAGCAGTTCTTC.

This chain links TRBV5-4 with TRBJ2-1, with 11 bases matching TRBD2. The CDR3 consists of 16 residues. The germline gives CDR1 SGHNT, CDR2 YYREEE (reference sequence). V lost 0 bases and J lost 6; bases outside the gene matches: 5. The CDR3 DNA follows: TGTGCCAGCAGCTTGGCCCTTACTAGCGGGAGCAATGAGCAGTTCTTC. This encodes CASSLALTSGSNEQFF. Drawing the rest from reference TRBV5-4 and TRBJ2-1, the complete variable domain is ETGVTQSPTHLIKTRGQQVTLRCSSQSGHNTVSWYQQALGQGPQFIFQYYREEENGRGNFPPRFSGLQFPNYSSELNVNALELDDSALYLCASSLALTSGSNEQFFGPGTRLTVL.

The rearrangement uses TRBV5-8 and TRBJ2-1, with a weak D call TRBD2 (5 bases). CDR1 and CDR2 (germline): SGHTS, YDEGEE. CDR3 size: 14 residues. V shed 0 bases and J shed 7 bases, with 11 bases lying between them. The CDR3 nucleotides read TGTGCCAGCAGCTTGGGAGGGCCGGATAATGAGCAGTTCTTC. This encodes CASSLGGPDNEQFF.

The chain joins TRBV5-1 to TRBJ1-1; 7 bases map to TRBD1. The V segment lost 6 bases and the J segment 4 bases; nucleotides outside the gene matches: 12. Germline V gene data show CDR1 as SGHRS and CDR2 as YFSETQ. This CDR3 is 15 amino acids long. This chain's CDR3 is CASTNAQTGVTEAFF. The CDR3 DNA reads TGCGCCAGCACGAACGCGCAAACAGGGGTCACTGAAGCTTTCTTT.